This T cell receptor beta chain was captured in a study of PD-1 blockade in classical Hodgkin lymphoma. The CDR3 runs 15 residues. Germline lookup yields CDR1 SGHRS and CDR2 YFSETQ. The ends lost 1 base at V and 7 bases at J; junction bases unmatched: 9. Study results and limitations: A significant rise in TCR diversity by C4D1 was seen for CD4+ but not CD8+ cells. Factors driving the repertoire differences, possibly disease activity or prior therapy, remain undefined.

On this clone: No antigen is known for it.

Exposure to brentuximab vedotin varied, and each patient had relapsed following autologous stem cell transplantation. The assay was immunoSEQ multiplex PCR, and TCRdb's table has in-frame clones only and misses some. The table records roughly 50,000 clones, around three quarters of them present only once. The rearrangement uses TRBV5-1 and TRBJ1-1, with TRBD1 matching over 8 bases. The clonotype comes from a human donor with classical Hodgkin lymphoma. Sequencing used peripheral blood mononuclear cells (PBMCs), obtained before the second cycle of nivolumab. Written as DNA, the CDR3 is TGCGCCAGCAGCTTGACTGGGACAGGCCAGAGTGAAGCTTTCTTT. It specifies CASSLTGTGQSEAFF.